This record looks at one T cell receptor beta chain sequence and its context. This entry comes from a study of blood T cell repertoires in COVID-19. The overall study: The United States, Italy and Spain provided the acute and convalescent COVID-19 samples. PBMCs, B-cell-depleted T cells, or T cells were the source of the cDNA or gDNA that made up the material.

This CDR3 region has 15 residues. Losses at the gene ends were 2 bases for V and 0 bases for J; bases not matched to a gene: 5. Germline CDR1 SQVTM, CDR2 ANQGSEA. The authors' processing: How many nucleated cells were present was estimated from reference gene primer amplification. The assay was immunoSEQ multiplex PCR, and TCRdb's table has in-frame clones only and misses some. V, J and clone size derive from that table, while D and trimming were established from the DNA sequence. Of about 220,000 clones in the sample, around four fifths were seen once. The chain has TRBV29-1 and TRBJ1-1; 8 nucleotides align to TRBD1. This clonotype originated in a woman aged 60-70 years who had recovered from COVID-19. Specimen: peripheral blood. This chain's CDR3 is CSVETTGGMNTEAFF. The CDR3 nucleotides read TGCAGCGTTGAAACAACAGGGGGAATGAACACTGAAGCTTTCTTT.